This T cell receptor beta chain comes out of a study of identical twins. Study-wide results and caveats: Analyses of zero insertions could, in part, be confounded by invariant MAIT and iNKT cells. With beta out-of-frame sequences, excess sharing by twins was weaker.

With template switching, a universal primer site was added, and the cDNA carried unique molecular identifiers. TCRdb recomputed calls from the 5' RACE reads with MiXCR, one row per CDR3 protein. The sample holds roughly 630,000 distinct CDR3 sequences, roughly 6.6% seen once. V trimming: 0 bases; J trimming: 6 bases; junction bases outside the gene matches: 8. Germline lookup yields CDR1 LGHDT and CDR2 YNNKEL (reference sequence). The CDR3 runs to 15 residues. This clonotype has ten or more counts. Its antigen is not identified. This sample also belongs to another study, concerning yellow fever vaccine responses in identical twins. That paper notes: Reports say the vaccine T cell response in twins looked partly convergent and partly personalized.

This receptor was identified in a woman aged 18-29 years in good health. Sequencing was performed on PBMCs. The chain has TRBV3-1 and TRBJ2-7; 7 bases fit TRBD2. The CDR3 loop reads CASSQDRTRGREQYF. The CDR3 nucleotides are TGTGCCAGCAGCCAAGATAGGACTAGGGGTCGCGAGCAGTACTTC.